The 26 T cell receptor beta chains below come from one sample, sequenced in a study of CD8+ T cells in alopecia areata. Reverse transcribed after extraction, RNA yielded cDNA as the sequencing template. Libraries were prepared by immunoSEQ multiplex PCR; TCRdb keeps only in-frame clonotypes and omits some of them. The data contain 50,000 to 80,000 clones, 44% of them singletons. Specimen: NKG2D-low CD8+ T cells sorted from blood. All receptors come from a human donor with alopecia areata.

The rearrangement links TRBV25-1 to TRBJ2-3; the D is unclear. The CDR3 runs 12 residues. Between the trimmed V and J ends, which lost 6 bases and 4 bases, there was a span of 8 bases. Germline values: CDR1 MGHDK, CDR2 SYGVNS. CDR3 nucleotide sequence: TGTGCCAGCAGGAACCCCCCAGATACGCAGTATTTT. Its translation: CASRNPPDTQYF.

The chain has TRBV30 and TRBJ2-2; 8 bases are shared with TRBD2. This CDR3 comprises 15 residues. The germline gives CDR1 GTSNPN, CDR2 SVGIG (reference sequence). The ends lost 0 bases at V and 3 bases at J; junction bases unmatched: 3. The DNA of the CDR3 is TGTGCCTGGAGTGTACCCGGGAGGGACACCGGGGAGCTGTTTTTT. This codes for CAWSVPGRDTGELFF.

V and J are TRBV14 and TRBJ2-2; D ambiguous. The CDR3 has 15 residues. Germline V lookup: CDR1 SGHDN, CDR2 FVKESK. The ends were cut back, 3 bases at V and 4 bases at J, with 12 bases in the middle. CDR3 loop: CASSHLNPSTGELFF. The CDR3 DNA reads as TGTGCCAGCAGCCACTTAAATCCCAGCACCGGGGAGCTGTTTTTT.

With respect to this clone: Within the sample, other DNA sequences also encode this same CDR3. In DNA form, the CDR3 reads TGTGCCAGCAGCGTAGCTTTGGGTTCCTACGAGCAGTACTTC. It encodes CASSVALGSYEQYF. The chain recombines TRBV9 with TRBJ2-7; no clear D gene. Trimming shortened V by 0 bases and J by 1 base, and 8 bases separated the two germline ends. CDR1 and CDR2 from the germline V gene are SGDLS and YYNGEE. The CDR3 is 14 amino acids.

This clone was picked up one time. The rearrangement uses TRBV28 and TRBJ1-5, with a tentative D call TRBD1 (6 bases). The V gene's germline CDR1 is MDHEN and CDR2 SYDVKM. V lost 7 bases, J lost 4 bases, and 23 bases lay in between. CDR3 length equals 17 residues. The CDR3 sequence is CASKQVDSRKINQPQHF. DNA for the CDR3: TGTGCCAGCAAACAAGTGGACAGCCGGAAAATTAATCAGCCCCAGCATTTT.

This clone was seen only a few times. The chain is built from TRBV7-2 and TRBJ2-4; D gene ambiguous. V was shortened by 5 bases and J by 0 bases, with 14 bases between the two germline ends. This CDR3 has 16 amino acids. Germline V gene data show CDR1 as SGHTA and CDR2 as FQGNSA. CDR3 sequence reads: CASSPGGPAAKNIQYF. Written as DNA, the CDR3 is TGTGCCAGCAGCCCCGGCGGACCCGCAGCCAAAAACATTCAGTACTTC.

The V and J genes are TRBV29-1 and TRBJ2-1; D is undetermined. Trimming removed 4 bases from V and 4 bases from J, with 8 bases in between. This CDR3 is built from 12 residues. The germline V gene encodes CDR1 SQVTM and CDR2 ANQGSEA. Written as DNA, the CDR3 is TGCAGCGTTGCGTGGGGTTACAATGAGCAGTTCTTC. Translating it yields CSVAWGYNEQFF.

The CDR3 here is CALRARDSYEQYF. The CDR3 region has the DNA TGTGCCCTAAGGGCCCGGGACTCCTACGAGCAGTACTTC. The chain couples TRBV30 to TRBJ2-7; possibly TRBD2 for D (5 bases). The V end lost 8 bases, the J end lost 0 bases, and 14 bases lay between the germline ends. Germline V gene sequence: CDR1 GTSNPN, CDR2 SVGIG (reference sequence). CDR3 length: 13 amino acids.

This clone was found a few times. J is TRBJ1-1 and V is TRBV7-9; D possibly corresponds to TRBD1 (5 bases). Germline-derived CDR1 and CDR2 are SEHNR and FQNEAQ (reference sequence). The CDR3 runs to 13 residues. The germline V and J ends were trimmed by 2 bases and 10 bases, with 14 bases remaining between them. CDR3 region: CASSLRGERVAFF. Written as DNA, the CDR3 is TGTGCCAGCAGCTTACGGGGGGAACGCGTAGCTTTCTTT.

This chain links TRBV5-1 with TRBJ2-5; possible D gene TRBD2, 6 bases. The ends were cut back, 3 bases at V and 5 bases at J, with 20 bases in the middle. This CDR3 has 16 residues. Germline CDR1 is SGHRS and CDR2 is YFSETQ. This CDR3 reads CASSSIEPGLGETQYF. CDR3 nucleotide sequence: TGCGCCAGCAGCTCCATAGAACCGGGACTGGGGGAGACCCAGTACTTC.

The chain employs TRBV7-9 and TRBJ2-7, with a tentative D call TRBD2 (6 bases). This CDR3 is 13 amino acids long. Germline values: CDR1 SEHNR, CDR2 FQNEAQ (reference sequence). V was pared by 8 bases and J by 5 bases, with 16 bases between. The CDR3 sequence: CASWGGGMDEQYF. DNA of the CDR3: TGTGCCAGCTGGGGCGGCGGGATGGACGAGCAGTACTTC.

The rearrangement joins TRBV5-6 to TRBJ2-2; D call uncertain. Between the trimmed V and J ends, which lost 3 bases and 5 bases, there was a span of 11 bases. Germline V gene data show CDR1 as SGHDT and CDR2 as YYEEEE. The CDR3 runs to 14 residues. CDR3 sequence reads: CASSWRQITGELFF. The CDR3 nucleotides read TGTGCCAGCAGCTGGCGGCAGATTACCGGGGAGCTGTTTTTT.

This clone was observed a few times. The chain recombines TRBV29-1 with TRBJ2-6, with D unresolved. Germline V gene lookup returns CDR1 SQVTM and CDR2 ANQGSEA. The CDR3 has 15 residues. Trimming removed 4 bases from V and 1 base from J, with 11 bases in between. In DNA form, the CDR3 reads TGCAGCGTTGCTGAGGCCTCATCTGGGGCCAACGTCCTGACTTTC. Translated: CSVAEASSGANVLTF.

The rearrangement links TRBV7-9 to TRBJ2-7; a weak D match, TRBD2 (5 bases). Germline V lookup: CDR1 SEHNR, CDR2 FQNEAQ (reference sequence). This CDR3 has 14 residues. V lost 5 bases and J 2 bases, leaving 13 bases between the germline ends. The CDR3 sequence is CASSHPGDAYEQYF. The CDR3 region has the DNA TGTGCCAGCAGCCATCCCGGGGATGCCTACGAGCAGTACTTC.

This clone appeared a few times. The J gene is TRBJ2-3, the V gene TRBV29-1; TRBD2 agrees at 8 bases. V dropped 0 bases and J dropped 3; count of bases not matched to a gene: 14. Germline values: CDR1 SQVTM, CDR2 ANQGSEA. The CDR3 is 18 amino acids. DNA for the CDR3: TGCAGCGTTGAAGACGCGGGAGGCCCAATTTTCCCAACAGATACGCAGTATTTT. Protein sequence: CSVEDAGGPIFPTDTQYF.

Turning to this clone: Other DNA sequences within the sample encode an identical CDR3. The chain recombines TRBV20-1 with TRBJ1-1, with D uncertain. The V end lost 0 bases, the J end lost 5 bases, and 4 bases lay between the germline ends. This CDR3 comprises 11 residues. Looked up from germline, CDR1 is DFQATT and CDR2 is SNEGSKA (reference sequence). CDR3 loop: CSARDYTEAFF. CDR3 in DNA: TGCAGTGCTAGAGATTATACTGAAGCTTTCTTT.

In this sample, this clone turned up a few times. The J gene is TRBJ2-1, the V gene TRBV7-9; TRBD2 matches at 10 bases. Per germline, CDR1 SEHNR and CDR2 FQNEAQ (reference sequence). V lost 5 bases to trimming and J lost 6 bases; unmatched junction nucleotides: 7. The CDR3 length is 15 residues. CDR3 protein: CASSVTSGTRNEQFF. Written as DNA, the CDR3 is TGTGCCAGCAGCGTTACTAGCGGGACACGCAATGAGCAGTTCTTC.

This clone turned up a few times. The chain is built from TRBV7-2 and TRBJ2-7; a possible D gene is TRBD2 (5 bases). Per germline, CDR1 SGHTA and CDR2 FQGNSA. The CDR3 runs to 14 residues. V shed 2 bases and J shed 2 bases, with 10 bases lying between them. CDR3 residues: CASSLPTKAYEQYF. CDR3 DNA: TGTGCCAGCAGCTTACCGACTAAAGCCTACGAGCAGTACTTC. The variable domain in full, with the rest retrieved from reference TRBV7-2 and TRBJ2-7, is GAGVSQSPSNKVTEKGKDVELRCDPISGHTALYWYRQSLGQGLEFLIYFQGNSAPDKSGLPSDRFSAERTGGSVSTLTIQRTQQEDSAVYLCASSLPTKAYEQYFGPGTRLTVT.

This clone was seen only a few times. The chain couples TRBV14 to TRBJ1-1, with D unresolved. V lost 1 base and J lost 0, with 3 bases in between. The CDR3 length is 13 residues. Looked up from germline, CDR1 is SGHDN and CDR2 is FVKESK. CDR3 in DNA: TGTGCCAGCAGCCAAGGTATGAACACTGAAGCTTTCTTT. Amino acids: CASSQGMNTEAFF.

The V call is TRBV4-1, the J call TRBJ2-5; TRBD2 matches at 13 bases. V trimming: 5 bases; J trimming: 5 bases; junction bases outside the gene matches: 8. Germline V CDR1 and CDR2: MGHRA, YSYEKL. CDR3 length: 16 amino acids. Written as DNA, the CDR3 is TGCGCCAGCAGCGTACTGGGACTAGCGGGGACGGAGACCCAGTACTTC. Protein product: CASSVLGLAGTETQYF.

This clone was detected only a few times. The chain joins TRBV7-2 to TRBJ2-7; D is perhaps TRBD1 (6 bases). The CDR3 is made up of 15 amino acids. Germline V gives CDR1 SGHTA, CDR2 FQGNSA. V was clipped by 5 bases and J by 4 bases, with 18 bases between them. CDR3 sequence: CASSETGPFNYEQYF. CDR3 coding DNA: TGTGCCAGCAGCGAGACAGGCCCTTTCAATTACGAGCAGTACTTC. The variable domain in full, with the rest retrieved from reference TRBV7-2 and TRBJ2-7, is GAGVSQSPSNKVTEKGKDVELRCDPISGHTALYWYRQSLGQGLEFLIYFQGNSAPDKSGLPSDRFSAERTGGSVSTLTIQRTQQEDSAVYLCASSETGPFNYEQYFGPGTRLTVT.

The rearrangement uses TRBV27 and TRBJ2-5; possibly TRBD2 for D (5 bases). The CDR3 is 13 residues long. V shed 4 bases and J shed 0 bases, with 6 bases lying between them. Germline lookup yields CDR1 MNHEY and CDR2 SMNVEV (reference sequence). The CDR3 region is CASSSGNQETQYF. The DNA for the CDR3 is TGTGCCAGCAGTTCGGGAAACCAAGAGACCCAGTACTTC.

The gene calls are TRBV27 and TRBJ1-4; possibly TRBD1 for D (5 bases). The V gene's germline CDR1 is MNHEY and CDR2 SMNVEV (reference sequence). The CDR3 loop spans 15 amino acids. Trimming removed 8 bases from V and 6 bases from J, with 19 bases in between. The CDR3 loop is CASSSRRGWDEKLFF. CDR3 bases: TGTGCCAGCTCCTCCCGAAGGGGATGGGATGAAAAACTGTTTTTT.

The chain employs TRBV28 and TRBJ2-7, with a tentative D call TRBD2 (5 bases). This CDR3 is 12 amino acids long. Germline loops: CDR1 MDHEN, CDR2 SYDVKM. The V end lost 4 bases, the J end lost 6 bases, and 10 bases lay between the germline ends. The CDR3 DNA is TGTGCCAGCAGTTCCGGCGGGTTCGAGCAGTACTTC. The encoded protein is CASSSGGFEQYF.

The V call is TRBV12-5, the J call TRBJ2-1, with D perhaps TRBD1 (6 bases). This CDR3 is 12 amino acids long. V was pared by 0 bases and J by 10 bases, with 7 bases between. Germline values: CDR1 LGHNT, CDR2 FRNRAP. CDR3 sequence reads: CASGLVGGEQFF. The DNA for the CDR3 is TGTGCTAGTGGTTTGGTTGGGGGCGAGCAGTTCTTC.

The rearrangement links TRBV9 to TRBJ1-2; the D gene is possibly TRBD1 (5 bases). The CDR3 extends over 13 amino acids. CDR1 is SGDLS and CDR2 is YYNGEE in the germline V gene. Trimming stripped 4 bases from V and 2 bases from J, with 9 bases between. CDR3 region: CASSSGGNYGYTF. The CDR3 region has the DNA TGTGCCAGCAGCTCCGGGGGAAACTATGGCTACACCTTC.